This T cell receptor beta chain is drawn from a study of T cells of healthy individuals. Trimming shortened V by 4 bases and J by 8 bases, and 9 bases separated the two germline ends. Germline V lookup: CDR1 LNHDA, CDR2 SQIVND (reference sequence). The length of the CDR3 is 12 residues. TCRdb used MiXCR to reprocess the 5' RACE reads, holding one entry per CDR3 protein. The table has 90,000 to 100,000 distinct CDR3 sequences, approximately 18% seen once. The V call is TRBV19, the J call TRBJ2-1, with D perhaps matching TRBD1 (6 bases). The TCR was taken from a human donor in good health. In DNA form, the CDR3 reads TGTGCCAGTAGTAAGGGGGTACATGAGCAGTTCTTC. Translation: CASSKGVHEQFF.